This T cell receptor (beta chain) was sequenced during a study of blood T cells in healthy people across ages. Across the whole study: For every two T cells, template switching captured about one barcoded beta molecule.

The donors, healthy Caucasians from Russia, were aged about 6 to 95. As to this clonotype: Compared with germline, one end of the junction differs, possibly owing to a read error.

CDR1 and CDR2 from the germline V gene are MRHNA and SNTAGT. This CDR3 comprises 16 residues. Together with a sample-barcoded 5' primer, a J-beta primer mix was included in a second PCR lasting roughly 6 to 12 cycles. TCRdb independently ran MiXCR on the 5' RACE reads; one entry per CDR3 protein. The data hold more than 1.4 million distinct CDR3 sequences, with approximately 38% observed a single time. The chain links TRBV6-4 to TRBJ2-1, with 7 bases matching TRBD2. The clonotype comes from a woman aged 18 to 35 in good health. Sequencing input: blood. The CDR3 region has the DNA TGTGCCAGCAGTGACTCCCTAGCGGTTTCCTGCAATGAGCAGTTCTTC. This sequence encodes CASSDSLAVSCNEQFF.